The 20 T cell receptor beta chains in this list originate from one sample, sequenced in a study of T-cell memory formation after mild COVID-19. MiXCR was run by TCRdb on the 5' RACE reads, yielding one entry per CDR3 protein. The table has roughly 380,000 distinct CDR3 sequences, 28% seen once. The sample was PBMCs or a T cell subset sorted from them (not recorded which). These receptors came from an adult woman who had mild COVID-19 (a few samples of this study predate the infection). Cell type and time point are not known.

This clonotype was observed a handful of times. The genes are TRBV12-3 or TRBV12-4 and TRBJ1-2; a possible D gene is TRBD1 (6 bases). V was cut by 3 bases and J by 2 bases, with 13 bases left in between. The CDR3 has 15 amino acids. CDR3 sequence: CASSFSLQGNYGYTF. In DNA form, the CDR3 reads TGTGCCAGCAGTTTTTCATTACAGGGCAACTATGGCTACACCTTC.

This clonotype was picked up a small number of times. V and J are TRBV29-1 and TRBJ2-3; 10 nucleotides agree with TRBD1. The CDR3 has 13 residues. The V gene's germline CDR1 is SQVTM and CDR2 ANQGSEA. The J segment lost 5 bases and the V segment lost 1 base, leaving 0 bases of the junction unmatched. The CDR3 sequence is CSVEGTGGDTQYF. The CDR3 bases are TGCAGCGTTGAAGGGACAGGGGGAGATACGCAGTATTTT.

Ten or more counts support this clonotype. The chain recombines TRBV5-6 with TRBJ2-7; D is possibly TRBD1 (5 bases). Germline-derived CDR1 and CDR2 are SGHDT and YYEEEE. This CDR3 contains 12 residues. V lost 0 bases and J lost 6, with 7 bases in between. CDR3 nucleotides: TGTGCCAGCAGCTTGGTAAGGGGCGAGCAGTACTTC. It is translated as CASSLVRGEQYF.

In its sample, this clonotype was seen many times. The junction does not match germline at one end; this may be a read error. The V call is TRBV5-1, the J call TRBJ2-3; D is unclear. CDR1 SGHRS and CDR2 YFSETQ come from the germline V gene. The CDR3 contains 13 residues. The CDR3 DNA is TGTGCCAGCAGCTTAGCTTGGGCAGATACGCAGTATTTT. Protein product: CASSLAWADTQYF.

This chain uses TRBV12-3 or TRBV12-4 with TRBJ2-3, with 8 bases identical to TRBD2. The V segment lost 3 bases and the J segment 6 bases; nucleotides outside the gene matches: 5. The CDR3 length is 14 residues. The CDR3 DNA reads as TGTGCCAGCAGTTTCGCGGGGGGCCCGGATACGCAGTATTTT. It codes for CASSFAGGPDTQYF.

The chain couples TRBV15 to TRBJ2-5; 10 bases map to TRBD2. CDR1 LNHNV and CDR2 YYDKDF come from the germline V gene (reference sequence). Losses at the gene ends were 5 bases for V and 3 bases for J; bases not matched to a gene: 3. The CDR3 is 14 residues long. This CDR3 reads CATSSGTSEETQYF. CDR3 coding DNA: TGTGCCACCAGCTCCGGGACTAGCGAAGAGACCCAGTACTTC.

The J gene is TRBJ2-7, the V gene TRBV7-9, with 8 bases fitting TRBD1. The junction had 9 bases not matched to a gene; V was cut back by 4 bases and J by 1 base. CDR1 SEHNR and CDR2 FQNEAQ come from the germline V gene (reference sequence). This CDR3 has 16 amino acids. The CDR3, as DNA: TGTGCCAGCAGCTCGTTACCAGGGGGCAGATCCTACGAGCAGTACTTC. Protein sequence: CASSSLPGGRSYEQYF.

This chain links TRBV12-3 or TRBV12-4 with TRBJ1-4, with D possibly being TRBD1 (5 bases). There are 13 residues in the CDR3. V was pared by 6 bases and J by 8 bases, with 13 bases between. In DNA form, the CDR3 reads TGTGCCAGCAGAAGGGACCGGAGGGAAAAACTGTTTTTT. This sequence encodes CASRRDRREKLFF.

This clonotype appeared a few times. The V gene is TRBV24-1, the J gene TRBJ2-7; no clear D. The CDR3 is made up of 15 amino acids. The V end lost 6 bases, the J end lost 2 bases, and 16 bases lay between the germline ends. Germline CDR1 is KGHDR and CDR2 is SFDVKD. The CDR3 bases are TGTGCCACCAGTAACCACGGCGAAGGAACCTACGAGCAGTACTTC. It codes for CATSNHGEGTYEQYF.

The sample holds a few counts of this clonotype. The genes are TRBV6-5 and TRBJ2-7; 9 bases match TRBD1. With V trimmed by 5 bases and J by 0 bases, 5 bases remained unmatched. The CDR3 has 15 residues. Germline V gives CDR1 MNHEY, CDR2 SVGAGI. The CDR3 DNA sequence: TGTGCCAGCAGTCCCGACAGGGGGACCTCCTACGAGCAGTACTTC. Residues: CASSPDRGTSYEQYF.

The rearrangement uses TRBV18 and TRBJ1-3; TRBD1 aligns across 9 bases. Germline trimming cut 0 bases from V and 2 bases from J; bases unmatched to any gene: 5. The CDR3 totals 17 residues. Germline V gene lookup returns CDR1 KGHSH and CDR2 LQKENI. The CDR3 DNA reads as TGTGCCAGCTCACCACCGGACAGGGGATATGCTGGAAACACCATATATTTT. Protein sequence: CASSPPDRGYAGNTIYF.

This clonotype was counted many times. The chain joins TRBV20-1 to TRBJ1-1; D might be TRBD1 (5 bases). Trimming took 1 base from V and 0 from J, leaving 6 bases between them. Germline V gene lookup returns CDR1 DFQATT and CDR2 SNEGSKA (reference sequence). The CDR3 length is 13 residues. The chain's CDR3 is CSARGGLNTEAFF. CDR3 in DNA: TGCAGTGCTAGAGGGGGGTTGAACACTGAAGCTTTCTTT.

This chain connects TRBV5-4 to TRBJ1-1; D is undetermined. V gave up 6 bases and J gave up 1 base, with 13 bases separating them. The germline gives CDR1 SGHNT, CDR2 YYREEE (reference sequence). This CDR3 contains 14 residues. CDR3 amino acids: CASNRASENTEAFF. DNA of the CDR3: TGTGCCAGCAACCGAGCGAGCGAGAACACTGAAGCTTTCTTT.

This clonotype was observed a few times. V is TRBV11-3 and J is TRBJ2-3; either TRBD1 or TRBD2 may fit D (5 bases each). Germline loops: CDR1 SGHNT, CDR2 YENEEA. V was trimmed by 0 bases and J by 6 bases, leaving 13 bases between them. The CDR3 runs 15 residues. The CDR3 DNA sequence: TGTGCCAGCAGCTTAGATCGGGCCAGGGAGGATACGCAGTATTTT. Residues: CASSLDRAREDTQYF.

This clonotype was seen a handful of times. The chain combines TRBV27 with TRBJ2-1; 8 positions agree with TRBD1. J gave up 6 bases and V 5 bases, and 9 bases lay outside the gene matches. This CDR3 region has 15 residues. Germline lookup yields CDR1 MNHEY and CDR2 SMNVEV (reference sequence). The CDR3 spells CASSPDRVMANEQFF. In DNA form, the CDR3 reads TGTGCCAGCAGTCCGGACAGGGTGATGGCCAATGAGCAGTTCTTC.

The chain recombines TRBV30 with TRBJ1-2; D gene unclear. This CDR3 spans 13 amino acids. Trimming removed 0 bases at V and 13 bases at J, with 18 bases between. Germline assignment: CDR1 GTSNPN and CDR2 SVGIG (reference sequence). CDR3 loop: CAWSVVGRMAPTF. CDR3 DNA sequence: TGTGCCTGGAGTGTAGTAGGAAGGATGGCCCCCACCTTC.

The V call is TRBV14, the J call TRBJ2-4, with a weak D call TRBD2 (6 bases). The CDR3 spans 16 residues. V lost 4 bases, J lost 1 base, and 14 bases lay in between. Per the germline V gene, CDR1 is SGHDN and CDR2 is FVKESK. CDR3: CASSPGVAGAKNIQYF. The CDR3 bases are TGTGCCAGCAGCCCCGGGGTCGCGGGGGCCAAAAACATTCAGTACTTC.

This clonotype was seen more than once but under ten times. The chain couples TRBV7-6 to TRBJ2-2, with 10 nucleotides matching TRBD1. V was pared by 5 bases and J by 4 bases, with 4 bases of the junction left unmatched. The CDR3 spans 15 residues. CDR1 is SGHVS and CDR2 is FNYEAQ in the germline V gene. As DNA, the CDR3 is TGTGCCAGCAGCCCCGACAGGGGGCGCACCGGGGAGCTGTTTTTT. Its translation: CASSPDRGRTGELFF.

J is TRBJ2-1 and V is TRBV5-1; D unresolved. V shed 0 bases and J shed 3 bases, with 7 bases lying between them. This CDR3 spans 14 amino acids. Germline CDR1 is SGHRS and CDR2 is YFSETQ. The CDR3 DNA follows: TGCGCCAGCAGCTTGGCTACTGACTACAATGAGCAGTTCTTC. Translated: CASSLATDYNEQFF.

This clonotype was observed a few times. The chain joins TRBV4-2 to TRBJ2-4, with D tentatively TRBD2 (6 bases). The germline gives CDR1 LGHNA, CDR2 YNFKEQ. CDR3 length: 16 amino acids. Trimming cost V 0 bases and J 6 bases, with 15 bases left between them. The chain's CDR3 is CASSQDRGGGRNIQYF. The CDR3 nucleotides read TGTGCCAGCAGCCAAGATAGGGGCGGAGGGAGAAACATTCAGTACTTC.